This is a list of T cell receptor beta chains from one sample in a study of CD8+ T cells in alopecia areata. Data came from immunoSEQ multiplex PCR; TCRdb stores just in-frame clones and leaves some out. The sample lists roughly 220,000 clones; approximately 72% were seen once. This sample comprised CD4+ T cells sorted from blood, obtained around week 44, from a patient treated with tofacitinib. All receptors derive from a human donor with alopecia areata. Both conserved end residues are part of each CDR3.

V: TRBV7-2
CDR3: CATSRDSALDEQYF

V: TRBV29-1
CDR3: CSVSRPYGYTF

V: TRBV6-4
CDR3: CASSPDRAGTEAFF

V: TRBV10-3
CDR3: CAISDFNEQFF

V: TRBV11-2
CDR3: CASSHKGVYEQYF

V: TRBV2
CDR3: CASSEGQGQTQYF

V: TRBV5-6
CDR3: CASSPKIEGYTF

V: TRBV6-5
CDR3: CASRTGRHSPLHF

V: TRBV28
CDR3: CASGTGGIGTDTQYF

V: TRBV29-1
CDR3: CSVRADSTNYGYTF

V: TRBV19
CDR3: CATNPPGGRDIQYF

V: TRBV5-1
CDR3: CASSLQGFRYEQYF

V: TRBV19
CDR3: CASSMWGGYTF

V: TRBV6-1
CDR3: CASSRSTSREQYF

V: TRBV7-9
CDR3: CASSLGNQPQHF

V: TRBV7-2
CDR3: CASSLEIPPYQETQYF

V: TRBV4-3
CDR3: CASSQAFQAGEQFF

V: TRBV29-1
CDR3: CSVLSYDYGYTF

V: TRBV7-2
CDR3: CASTRGGAPYGYTF

V: TRBV7-6
CDR3: CASSQGGGAGQPQHF

V: TRBV29-1
CDR3: CSVATRRDLMQFF

V: TRBV7-7
CDR3: CASSRDRGLTNEQFF

V: TRBV10-3
CDR3: CAINAGNNEKLFF

V: TRBV30
CDR3: CAWRGRRSNYGYTF

V: TRBV7-3
CDR3: CASSLKAGDGYTF

V: TRBV5-1
CDR3: CASSLATGFGNTIYF

V: TRBV29-1
CDR3: CSVERIGTGTLEQYF

V: TRBV29-1
CDR3: CSVAPPYTF

V: TRBV29-1
CDR3: CSVVQVPYTDTQYF

V: TRBV29-1
CDR3: CSVDQKPQGFYTF

V: TRBV11-2
CDR3: CASSPLLGAGGIGTQYF

V: TRBV11-3
CDR3: CASSLPPAEQYF

V: TRBV7-3
CDR3: CASSTGNTGELFF

V: TRBV5-6
CDR3: CASSLAGQGGYGYTF

V: TRBV23-1
CDR3: CASSLTSQGAFFCEQYF

V: TRBV5-6
CDR3: CASTEVRGTEAFF

V: TRBV9
CDR3: CASSVAGTGSIEQFF

V: TRBV7-2
CDR3: CASSPQGRSYEQYF

V: TRBV30
CDR3: CAWSVRRGGYGYTF

V: TRBV5-1
CDR3: CASNEEGYSYNEQFF

V: TRBV4-3
CDR3: CASSQVAGGEQPQHF

V: TRBV9
CDR3: CASSVDPGGPADTQYF

V: TRBV14
CDR3: CASRKRANTGELFF

V: TRBV19
CDR3: CASQDRGNSPLHF

V: TRBV9
CDR3: CASSVERDTEAFF

V: TRBV9
CDR3: CASSVHGDGPQHF

V: TRBV5-1
CDR3: CASSPGLENIQYF

V: TRBV29-1
CDR3: CSVEGGHRTEYQETQYF

V: TRBV19
CDR3: CASSISGAGTDQPQHF

V: TRBV5-1
CDR3: CASSLTGDNTGELFF

V: TRBV4-3
CDR3: CASSQDPSYNEQFF

V: TRBV9
CDR3: CASSPGHTLGYTF

V: TRBV28
CDR3: CASSFRGGIGTEAFF

V: TRBV2
CDR3: CASTRSLAGKNIQYF